Below, 12 T cell receptor beta chains from the same sample are listed, as sequenced in a study of early T cells in non-severe SARS-CoV-2 infection. TCRdb independently ran MiXCR on the 5' RACE reads; one entry per CDR3 protein. The sample contains under 95,000 distinct CDR3 sequences, 12% of which appear only once. The sequenced sample was whole blood. The receptor source for this set is an adult who was a healthcare worker with PCR-confirmed SARS-CoV-2 infection or an uninfected control (not recorded which).

This clonotype was counted a few times. The chain employs TRBV5-4 and TRBJ2-1; D gene uncertain. The CDR3 covers 13 residues. CDR1 is SGHNT, CDR2 YYREEE, per germline (reference sequence). Trimming removed 6 bases from V and 5 bases from J, with 12 bases in between. The CDR3 nucleotides are TGTGCCAGCAACGTTAACTGGGACAATGAGCAGTTCTTC. It is translated as CASNVNWDNEQFF.

The chain combines TRBV28 with TRBJ2-1, with 14 bases aligning to TRBD2. V lost 5 bases to trimming and J lost 13 bases; unmatched junction nucleotides: 7. The CDR3 consists of 14 residues. CDR1 MDHEN and CDR2 SYDVKM come from the germline V gene. The CDR3 sequence: CASSPGTSGSFQFF. The CDR3 nucleotides are TGTGCCAGCAGTCCTGGGACTAGCGGGAGTTTCCAGTTCTTC.

V usage is TRBV7-9 and J usage is TRBJ2-7; 11 bases align to TRBD2. CDR3 length equals 15 residues. The germline gives CDR1 SEHNR, CDR2 FQNEAQ (reference sequence). V dropped 5 bases and J dropped 2; count of bases not matched to a gene: 5. The CDR3 is CASSVLTSGTYEQYF. In nucleotides, the CDR3 is TGTGCCAGCAGCGTCCTGACTAGCGGGACCTACGAGCAGTACTTC.

The genes are TRBV5-6 and TRBJ2-3; weak D call: TRBD1 (5 bases). Germline values: CDR1 SGHDT, CDR2 YYEEEE. The CDR3 extends over 13 amino acids. V lost 4 bases, J lost 4 bases, and 10 bases lay in between. The CDR3 sequence: CASSIRGPDTQYF. The CDR3 DNA follows: TGTGCCAGCAGCATTAGGGGTCCAGATACGCAGTATTTT.

This clonotype came up once. The rearrangement uses TRBV5-1 and TRBJ2-3; 8 bases are shared with TRBD1. Germline loops: CDR1 SGHRS, CDR2 YFSETQ. V lost 0 bases and J lost 5; bases outside the gene matches: 8. The CDR3 runs 16 residues. CDR3 protein: CASSLATGAGVDTQYF. CDR3 nucleotide sequence: TGCGCCAGCAGCTTGGCGACAGGGGCTGGGGTAGATACGCAGTATTTT.

This chain uses TRBV5-1 with TRBJ1-2; TRBD1 aligns across 10 bases. The length of the CDR3 is 13 residues. Per the germline V gene, CDR1 is SGHRS and CDR2 is YFSETQ. V lost 4 bases and J lost 8; bases outside the gene matches: 5. The CDR3 DNA sequence: TGCGCCAGCAGCCGGACAGGGGGAGGAGGCTACACCTTC. It yields the protein CASSRTGGGGYTF. The variable domain in full, with the rest retrieved from reference TRBV5-1 and TRBJ1-2, is KAGVTQTPRYLIKTRGQQVTLSCSPISGHRSVSWYQQTPGQGLQFLFEYFSETQRNKGNFPGRFSGRQFSNSRSEMNVSTLELGDSALYLCASSRTGGGGYTFGSGTRLTVV.

This clonotype occurred a few times. Written as DNA, the CDR3 is TGCAGCGTTGCGGGATTTATTCGACGTGATGATGAAGCTTTCTTT. Residues: CSVAGFIRRDDEAFF. This sequence joins TRBV29-1 and TRBJ1-1; D gene unclear. V gave up 4 bases and J gave up 7 bases, with 22 bases separating them. The CDR3 runs to 15 residues. Germline V gene lookup returns CDR1 SQVTM and CDR2 ANQGSEA. The full variable domain, in which reference TRBV29-1 and TRBJ1-1 provide the parts outside the CDR3, is SAVISQKPSRDICQRGTSLTIQCQVDSQVTMMFWYRQQPGQSLTLIATANQGSEATYESGFVIDKFPISRPNLTFSTLTVSNMSPEDSSIYLCSVAGFIRRDDEAFFGQGTRLTVV.

The chain uses TRBV20-1 and TRBJ2-1, with D tentatively TRBD2 (6 bases). V shed 3 bases and J shed 3 bases, with 9 bases lying between them. Germline V gene lookup returns CDR1 DFQATT and CDR2 SNEGSKA (reference sequence). CDR3 length: 13 residues. CDR3 sequence reads: CSASGGIYNEQFF. The CDR3 DNA reads TGCAGTGCTAGCGGGGGTATCTACAATGAGCAGTTCTTC.

This sequence joins TRBV29-1 and TRBJ2-5; no reliable D call. The CDR3 covers 16 residues. V shed 2 bases and J shed 1 base, with 17 bases lying between them. Germline V CDR1 and CDR2: SQVTM, ANQGSEA. CDR3 loop: CSVEKWVGQIQETQYF. For the CDR3, the DNA is TGCAGCGTTGAAAAGTGGGTGGGCCAGATCCAAGAGACCCAGTACTTC.

The chain uses TRBV27 and TRBJ2-3; no reliable D call. Between the trimmed V and J ends, which lost 5 bases and 8 bases, there was a span of 20 bases. Germline V CDR1 and CDR2: MNHEY, SMNVEV (reference sequence). The CDR3 is 15 amino acids. The CDR3 nucleotides read TGTGCCAGCAGTAGGGTCATTAACCCCCCTTTTACGCAGTATTTT. Its translation: CASSRVINPPFTQYF.

This clonotype has only a few counts. The chain has TRBV14 and TRBJ2-1, with TRBD2 identical over 12 bases. Germline V CDR1 and CDR2: SGHDN, FVKESK. CDR3 size: 16 residues. V shed 1 base, J shed 6 bases, and the junction held 4 bases outside the gene matches. The CDR3 DNA reads TGTGCCAGCAGCCAAGGACTAGCGGGAGCCGGCAATGAGCAGTTCTTC. Translation gives CASSQGLAGAGNEQFF.

This clonotype has a handful of counts. The V call is TRBV28, the J call TRBJ2-3; either TRBD1 or TRBD2 may fit D (5 bases each). Germline V gene lookup returns CDR1 MDHEN and CDR2 SYDVKM. The V end was cut by 4 bases, the J end by 1 base, with 15 bases between. CDR3 length: 16 residues. The CDR3 DNA follows: TGTGCCAGCAGTTCCCTAGGGGTCGGGGGCACAGATACGCAGTATTTT. It yields the protein CASSSLGVGGTDTQYF. The entire variable domain, with the rest obtained from reference TRBV28 and TRBJ2-3, is as follows: DVKVTQSSRYLVKRTGEKVFLECVQDMDHENMFWYRQDPGLGLRLIYFSYDVKMKEKGDIPEGYSVSREKKERFSLILESASTNQTSMYLCASSSLGVGGTDTQYFGPGTRLTVL.